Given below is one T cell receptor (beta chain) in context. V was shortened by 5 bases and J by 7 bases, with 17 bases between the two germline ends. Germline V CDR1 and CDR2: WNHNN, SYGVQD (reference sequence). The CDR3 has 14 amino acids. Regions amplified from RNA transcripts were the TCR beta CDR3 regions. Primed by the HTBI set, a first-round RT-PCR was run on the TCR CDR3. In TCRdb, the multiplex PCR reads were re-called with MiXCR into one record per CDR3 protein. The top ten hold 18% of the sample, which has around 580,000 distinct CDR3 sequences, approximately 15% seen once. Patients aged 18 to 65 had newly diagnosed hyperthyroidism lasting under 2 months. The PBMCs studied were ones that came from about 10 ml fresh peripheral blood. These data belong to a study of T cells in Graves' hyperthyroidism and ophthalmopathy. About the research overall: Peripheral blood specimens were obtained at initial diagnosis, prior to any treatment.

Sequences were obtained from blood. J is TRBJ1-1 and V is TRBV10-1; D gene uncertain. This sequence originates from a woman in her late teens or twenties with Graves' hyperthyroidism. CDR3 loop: CASSQFGRMREAFF. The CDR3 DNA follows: TGCGCCAGCAGTCAATTTGGGAGAATGCGTGAAGCTTTCTTT.